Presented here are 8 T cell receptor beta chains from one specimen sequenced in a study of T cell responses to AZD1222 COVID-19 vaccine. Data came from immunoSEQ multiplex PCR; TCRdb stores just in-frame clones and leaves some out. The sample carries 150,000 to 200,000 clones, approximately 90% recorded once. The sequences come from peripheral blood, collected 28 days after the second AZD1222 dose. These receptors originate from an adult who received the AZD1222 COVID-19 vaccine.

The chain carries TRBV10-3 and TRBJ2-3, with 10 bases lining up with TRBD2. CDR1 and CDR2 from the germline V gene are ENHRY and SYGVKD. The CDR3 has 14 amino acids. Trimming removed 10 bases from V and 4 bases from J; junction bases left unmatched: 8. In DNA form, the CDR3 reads TGTGCCAACGCACCTAGCGGGAGCGCAGATACGCAGTATTTT. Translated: CANAPSGSADTQYF.

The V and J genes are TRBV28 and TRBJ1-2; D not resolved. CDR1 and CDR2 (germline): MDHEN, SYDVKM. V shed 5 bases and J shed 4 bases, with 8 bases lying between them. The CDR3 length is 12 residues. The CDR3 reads CASSKGLYGYTF. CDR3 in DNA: TGTGCCAGCAGTAAAGGGCTCTATGGCTACACCTTC.

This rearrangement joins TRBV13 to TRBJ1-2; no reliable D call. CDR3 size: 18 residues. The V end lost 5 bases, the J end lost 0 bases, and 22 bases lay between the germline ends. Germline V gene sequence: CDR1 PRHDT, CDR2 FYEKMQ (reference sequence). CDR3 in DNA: TGTGCCAGCAGCCCGGCCGTCAAGCCGACCTACACTAACTATGGCTACACCTTC. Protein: CASSPAVKPTYTNYGYTF.

The CDR3 DNA reads as TGTGCCAGCAGCGTGAACACAGGGGCGACCACACTTTCACCCCTCCACTTT. This sequence encodes CASSVNTGATTLSPLHF. The V and J genes are TRBV9 and TRBJ1-6, with 7 positions matching TRBD1. Trimming cost V 2 bases and J 9 bases; bases outside gene matches: 14. The CDR3 is made up of 17 amino acids. CDR1 is SGDLS and CDR2 is YYNGEE in the germline V gene. The variable domain in full, completed from reference TRBV9 and TRBJ1-6, reads DSGVTQTPKHLITATGQRVTLRCSPRSGDLSVYWYQQSLDQGLQFLIQYYNGEERAKGNILERFSAQQFPDLHSELNLSSLELGDSALYFCASSVNTGATTLSPLHFGNGTRLTVT.

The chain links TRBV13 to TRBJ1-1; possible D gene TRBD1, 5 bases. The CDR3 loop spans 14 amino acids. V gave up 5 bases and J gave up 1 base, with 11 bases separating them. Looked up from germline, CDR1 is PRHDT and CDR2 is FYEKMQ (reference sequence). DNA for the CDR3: TGTGCCAGCAGCCTCCCTGGGGGGAACACTGAAGCTTTCTTT. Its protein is CASSLPGGNTEAFF.

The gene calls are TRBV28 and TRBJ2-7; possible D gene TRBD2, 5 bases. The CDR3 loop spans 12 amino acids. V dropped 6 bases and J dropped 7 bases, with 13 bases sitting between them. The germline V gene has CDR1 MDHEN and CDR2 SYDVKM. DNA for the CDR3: TGTGCCAGCAGGTCCCCAAGAGGGGAGCAGTACTTC. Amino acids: CASRSPRGEQYF.

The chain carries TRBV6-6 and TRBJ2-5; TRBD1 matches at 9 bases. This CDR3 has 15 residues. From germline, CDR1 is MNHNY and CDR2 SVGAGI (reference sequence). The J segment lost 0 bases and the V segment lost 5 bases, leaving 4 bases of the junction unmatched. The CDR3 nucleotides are TGTGCCAGCAGTACTAGGGACAGGGACCAAGAGACCCAGTACTTC. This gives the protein CASSTRDRDQETQYF.

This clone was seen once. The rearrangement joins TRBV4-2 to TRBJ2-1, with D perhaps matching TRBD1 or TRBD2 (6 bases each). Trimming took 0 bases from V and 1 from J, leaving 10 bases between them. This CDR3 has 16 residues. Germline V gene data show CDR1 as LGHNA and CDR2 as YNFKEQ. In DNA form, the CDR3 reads TGTGCCAGCAGCCAAGATCTAGGGGGGTCCTACAATGAGCAGTTCTTC. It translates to CASSQDLGGSYNEQFF.